The text below deals with one T cell receptor (beta chain). All sequencing subjects had displayed CD8+CD57+ cell expansion on flow cytometry. This record belongs to a study of CD8+CD57+ T cells in acquired aplastic anemia. Study at large: DNA from sorted CD4+ and CD8+ cells averaged approximately 3.5 ug.

For CDR3 and TCR beta VDJ profiling, genomic DNA was the template used. MiXCR, run by TCRdb on the reads, gives a single entry per CDR3 protein. The sample consists of 200,000 to 250,000 distinct CDR3 sequences, around three fifths of them appearing once. Sequencing used sorted CD4+, CD8+, or CD8+CD57+ T cells (not recorded which) from PBMCs. The TCR originated in a human donor with aplastic anemia.

The CDR3 sequence: CASSLGSGGGETQYF. The CDR3 bases are TGTGCCAGCAGCTTAGGTTCTGGAGGGGGAGAGACCCAGTACTTC. V usage is TRBV11-2 and J usage is TRBJ2-5; D tentatively fits TRBD1 or TRBD2 (6 bases each). Germline V gives CDR1 SGHAT, CDR2 FQNNGV. Trimming removed 1 base at V and 4 bases at J, with 13 bases between. This CDR3 contains 15 residues.